This paragraph covers one T cell receptor (beta chain) sequence. The sample belongs to a study of technical replicates of blood from several donors. V trimming: 2 bases; J trimming: 4 bases; junction bases outside the gene matches: 9. The V gene's germline CDR1 is GTSNPN and CDR2 SVGIG (reference sequence). This CDR3 spans 15 amino acids. Sequencing used immunoSEQ multiplex PCR; TCRdb keeps in-frame clones, though not all of them. The table records around 68,000 clones, about 97% of them present only once. The gene calls are TRBV30 and TRBJ1-1; 8 bases are a match to TRBD1. The source is a human donor in good health. Specimen: T cells isolated from PBMCs. The CDR3 DNA follows: TGTGCCTGGAGTCTACCAGGGGGCGGAGGCACTGAAGCTTTCTTT. Residues: CAWSLPGGGGTEAFF.